Each of the 32 T cell receptor beta chains below was sequenced from the same sample in a study of cytomegalovirus exposure and HLA in healthy donors. PCR primers comprised 60 Vbeta and 13 Jbeta primers. Using immunoSEQ multiplex PCR, the repertoire was profiled, and TCRdb retains in-frame clones only, with some absent. The sample holds about 200,000 clones. Sequencing used PBMCs. These receptors all stem from a girl aged 2 to 9 in good health and CMV-seropositive.

The rearrangement joins TRBV11-2 to TRBJ2-3, with 7 bases aligning to TRBD1. The CDR3 sequence is 15 residues long. The J segment lost 2 bases and the V segment lost 8 bases, leaving 10 bases of the junction unmatched. CDR1 SGHAT and CDR2 FQNNGV come from the germline V gene. This CDR3 is CASGVWTGATDTQYF. The DNA for the CDR3 is TGTGCCAGCGGAGTTTGGACAGGAGCCACAGATACGCAGTATTTT.

This sequence joins TRBV5-1 and TRBJ2-1, with D maybe TRBD2 (5 bases). The germline gives CDR1 SGHRS, CDR2 YFSETQ. There are 14 residues in the CDR3. Trimming took 9 bases from V and 6 from J, leaving 19 bases between them. The CDR3 sequence: CATTMADAGNEQFF. The DNA of the CDR3 is TGCGCCACCACCATGGCAGACGCGGGCAATGAGCAGTTCTTC.

Comment on this clone: Other DNA sequences in this sample translate to the same CDR3. The genes are TRBV2 and TRBJ2-7, with 10 nucleotides matching TRBD2. With V trimmed by 7 bases and J by 5 bases, 11 bases remained unmatched. This CDR3 is 15 amino acids long. CDR1 and CDR2 (germline): SNHLY, FYNNEI. In nucleotides, the CDR3 is TGTGCCAGCACTCGGTCCCTAGCGGGAGAGGACGAGCAGTACTTC. This sequence encodes CASTRSLAGEDEQYF.

J is TRBJ2-1 and V is TRBV12-5, with 11 bases identical to TRBD1. Looked up from germline, CDR1 is LGHNT and CDR2 is FRNRAP. The CDR3 spans 14 residues. V was clipped by 3 bases and J by 9 bases; unmatched bases: 4. CDR3 protein: CASGLGTGGFEQFF. CDR3 DNA: TGTGCTAGTGGTTTAGGGACAGGGGGTTTTGAGCAGTTCTTC. The complete variable domain, with remaining parts taken from reference TRBV12-5 and TRBJ2-1, reads DARVTQTPRHKVTEMGQEVTMRCQPILGHNTVFWYRQTMMQGLELLAYFRNRAPLDDSGMPKDRFSAEMPDATLATLKIQPSEPRDSAVYFCASGLGTGGFEQFFGPGTRLTVL.

The gene calls are TRBV27 and TRBJ2-3; D uncertain. Germline CDR1 MNHEY, CDR2 SMNVEV (reference sequence). The CDR3 covers 13 residues. Between the trimmed V and J ends, which lost 5 bases and 2 bases, there was a span of 8 bases. The chain's CDR3 is CASSLPSTDTQYF. The CDR3 DNA is TGTGCCAGCAGTCTACCTTCCACAGATACGCAGTATTTT.

In the case of this clone: Its ends do not fully match the called genes, so a read error is possible. J is TRBJ2-5 and V is TRBV19, with 9 bases aligning to TRBD2. The CDR3 consists of 11 residues. The germline V gene has CDR1 LNHDA and CDR2 SQIVND (reference sequence). CDR3 nucleotides: TGTGCCAGTAGTCAGCGGGGGGATCTCAACTTC. Protein: CASSQRGDLNF.

This chain links TRBV5-4 with TRBJ2-7, with 7 bases fitting TRBD1. Per germline, CDR1 SGHNT and CDR2 YYREEE (reference sequence). The trim removed 3 bases at V and 2 bases at J, leaving 5 bases unmatched. CDR3 length: 14 amino acids. The CDR3 DNA sequence: TGTGCCAGCAGCTACGACAGGGCCCCCTACGAGCAGTACTTC. Amino acids: CASSYDRAPYEQYF.

V is TRBV29-1 and J is TRBJ2-7; 7 bases are a match to TRBD2. V was clipped by 1 base and J by 6 bases; unmatched bases: 0. The germline V gene encodes CDR1 SQVTM and CDR2 ANQGSEA. The CDR3 runs to 11 residues. The CDR3 loop reads CSVEGGGEQYF. The CDR3 DNA is TGCAGCGTTGAAGGGGGGGGCGAGCAGTACTTC.

This chain uses TRBV7-2 with TRBJ1-1; tentatively, D is TRBD1 (6 bases). V dropped 2 bases and J dropped 1 base, with 11 bases sitting between them. CDR1 and CDR2 from the germline V gene are SGHTA and FQGNSA. The CDR3 has 15 amino acids. CDR3 in DNA: TGTGCCAGCAGCTTAACCTGGACAGCGAACACTGAAGCTTTCTTT. The encoded protein is CASSLTWTANTEAFF.

This chain joins TRBV18 and TRBJ2-5; 7 bases align to TRBD1. The DNA end lines up better with TRBJ2-7; the J call may be wrong. The CDR3 has 15 residues. Germline values: CDR1 KGHSH, CDR2 LQKENI. The CDR3 region is CASSRNRGSRDEQYF. CDR3 DNA: TGTGCCAGCTCACGCAACAGGGGCTCGAGGGACGAGCAGTACTTC.

V gene TRBV7-3 combines with J gene TRBJ2-3; TRBD2 matches at 8 bases. Losses at the gene ends were 6 bases for V and 1 base for J; bases not matched to a gene: 6. The CDR3 covers 15 residues. Per germline, CDR1 SGHTA and CDR2 FQGTGA. CDR3 loop: CASSYGLAGTDTQYF. The CDR3 region has the DNA TGTGCCAGCAGTTACGGACTAGCTGGCACAGATACGCAGTATTTT. Using reference TRBV7-3 and TRBJ2-3 for the parts outside the CDR3, the full variable domain is GAGVSQTPSNKVTEKGKYVELRCDPISGHTALYWYRQSLGQGPEFLIYFQGTGAADDSGLPNDRFFAVRPEGSVSTLKIQRTERGDSAVYLCASSYGLAGTDTQYFGPGTRLTVL.

The chain links TRBV5-1 to TRBJ1-2; TRBD1 is a possible D gene (6 bases). Looked up from germline, CDR1 is SGHRS and CDR2 is YFSETQ. Trimming pared 3 bases from V and 6 bases from J, leaving 18 bases between. This CDR3 comprises 15 residues. CDR3 in amino acids: CASSSGGGAMDGYTF. CDR3 coding DNA: TGCGCCAGCAGCTCCGGCGGGGGCGCAATGGATGGCTACACCTTC.

V is TRBV7-8 and J is TRBJ1-4, with 9 bases fitting TRBD1. Germline values: CDR1 SGHVS, CDR2 FQNEAQ. The trim removed 5 bases at V and 7 bases at J, leaving 5 bases unmatched. CDR3 length equals 14 residues. CDR3: CASSRDRAVEKLFF. In DNA, the CDR3 is TGTGCCAGCAGCCGGGACAGGGCGGTTGAAAAACTGTTTTTT.

The chain joins TRBV6-1 to TRBJ1-2, with D perhaps matching TRBD1 (6 bases). The V gene's germline CDR1 is MNHNS and CDR2 SASEGT. The CDR3 consists of 14 residues. With 5 bases removed from V and 4 bases from J, the gap between germline ends came to 14 bases. The CDR3 loop is CASSQDSSFYGYTF. The CDR3 DNA reads TGTGCCAGCAGTCAGGACAGTTCTTTCTATGGCTACACCTTC.

The chain couples TRBV15 to TRBJ1-5; a weak D match, TRBD1 (5 bases). The CDR3 runs to 18 residues. The germline V gene has CDR1 LNHNV and CDR2 YYDKDF (reference sequence). V was trimmed by 0 bases and J by 2 bases, leaving 17 bases between them. Here the CDR3 reads CATSREQVTGYRNQPQHF. The CDR3 nucleotides read TGTGCCACCAGCAGAGAACAGGTGACTGGGTATCGCAATCAGCCCCAGCATTTT.

The genes are TRBV28 and TRBJ1-1, with TRBD1 matching 8 bases. This CDR3 contains 11 residues. The trim removed 10 bases at V and 4 bases at J, leaving 2 bases unmatched. From germline, CDR1 is MDHEN and CDR2 SYDVKM. CDR3 region: CATTGVTEAFF. In DNA form, the CDR3 reads TGTGCCACGACAGGGGTCACTGAAGCTTTCTTT.

The CDR3 loop reads CASSVLVGEGTQYF. CDR3 nucleotide sequence: TGTGCCAGCAGCGTACTTGTGGGGGAGGGGACGCAGTATTTT. The chain is built from TRBV9 and TRBJ2-3; TRBD2 aligns across 7 bases. Losses at the gene ends were 1 base for V and 9 bases for J; bases not matched to a gene: 8. CDR1 and CDR2 (germline): SGDLS, YYNGEE. The CDR3 runs 14 residues.

The chain combines TRBV7-3 with TRBJ2-3, with 9 bases identical to TRBD2. The germline V gene has CDR1 SGHTA and CDR2 FQGTGA. The CDR3 covers 15 residues. V lost 2 bases and J lost 6; bases outside the gene matches: 6. The CDR3 sequence is CASSLGGGRADTQYF. In DNA form, the CDR3 reads TGTGCCAGCAGCTTAGGTGGCGGGAGGGCTGATACGCAGTATTTT.

The rearrangement uses TRBV2 and TRBJ2-1; 9 bases align to TRBD2. V lost 8 bases, J lost 2 bases, and 4 bases stayed unmatched. This CDR3 comprises 14 residues. In germline, CDR1 is SNHLY, CDR2 FYNNEI. The CDR3 sequence: CASGEREAYNEQFF. In nucleotides, the CDR3 is TGTGCCAGCGGGGAGCGGGAGGCCTACAATGAGCAGTTCTTC.

Turning to this clone: This specimen includes other DNA sequences encoding the same CDR3. The genes are TRBV28 and TRBJ2-7; D unresolved. The CDR3 has 11 amino acids. Germline CDR1 MDHEN, CDR2 SYDVKM. The V and J ends lost 6 bases and 3 bases respectively, with 6 bases between them. The CDR3 reads CASSPGYEQYF. The CDR3, as DNA: TGTGCCAGCAGCCCCGGCTACGAGCAGTACTTC.

The chain carries TRBV6-1 and TRBJ2-7; 7 nucleotides match TRBD1. CDR3 length: 15 residues. Per germline, CDR1 MNHNS and CDR2 SASEGT. V was clipped by 4 bases and J by 4 bases; unmatched bases: 10. Written as DNA, the CDR3 is TGTGCCAGCAGTGGACTCGGGACAGCTCGTTACGAGCAGTACTTC. Translation gives CASSGLGTARYEQYF.

This chain connects TRBV4-1 to TRBJ2-3; 9 bases line up with TRBD2. The CDR3 has 16 amino acids. J gave up 0 bases and V 2 bases, and 3 bases lay outside the gene matches. The germline gives CDR1 MGHRA, CDR2 YSYEKL. The CDR3 spells CASSQPSGRSTDTQYF. The CDR3 nucleotides are TGCGCCAGCAGCCAACCGAGCGGGAGGAGCACAGATACGCAGTATTTT.

The genes are TRBV11-2 and TRBJ2-1, with a tentative D call TRBD2 (6 bases). Germline lookup yields CDR1 SGHAT and CDR2 FQNNGV. The CDR3 is 13 amino acids. V lost 0 bases to trimming and J lost 10 bases, with 10 bases between them. The CDR3 reads CASSLERGTEQFF. The DNA for the CDR3 is TGTGCCAGCAGCTTAGAGCGGGGCACGGAGCAGTTCTTC.

J is TRBJ2-4 and V is TRBV28; D is uncertain. Germline V gene sequence: CDR1 MDHEN, CDR2 SYDVKM. V was trimmed by 2 bases and J by 0 bases, leaving 8 bases between them. The CDR3 loop spans 15 amino acids. CDR3 coding DNA: TGTGCCAGCAGTTTAGGTGGAGTAGCCAAAAACATTCAGTACTTC. Its protein is CASSLGGVAKNIQYF.

V is TRBV7-2 and J is TRBJ2-6, with 9 bases fitting TRBD1. This CDR3 has 17 amino acids. With 2 bases clipped from V and 0 bases from J, the junction kept 2 bases outside the gene matches. From germline, CDR1 is SGHTA and CDR2 FQGNSA. This chain's CDR3 is CASSLPTGGSGANVLTF. CDR3 sequence (DNA): TGTGCCAGCAGCTTACCGACAGGGGGCTCTGGGGCCAACGTCCTGACTTTC. Supplemented by reference TRBV7-2 and TRBJ2-6, the full variable domain reads GAGVSQSPSNKVTEKGKDVELRCDPISGHTALYWYRQSLGQGLEFLIYFQGNSAPDKSGLPSDRFSAERTGGSVSTLTIQRTQQEDSAVYLCASSLPTGGSGANVLTFGAGSRLTVL.

The J gene is TRBJ2-1, the V gene TRBV10-3; 10 bases agree with TRBD2. V was pared by 6 bases and J by 5 bases, with 4 bases of the junction left unmatched. This CDR3 has 14 amino acids. Germline CDR1 reads ENHRY; CDR2 reads SYGVKD. This chain's CDR3 is CAISGTSEDNEQFF. CDR3 nucleotide sequence: TGTGCCATCAGCGGGACTAGCGAGGACAATGAGCAGTTCTTC.

The chain couples TRBV7-8 to TRBJ2-7; a weak D match, TRBD1 (5 bases). V lost 4 bases and J lost 4, with 14 bases in between. This CDR3 region has 14 residues. CDR1 SGHVS and CDR2 FQNEAQ come from the germline V gene. Here the CDR3 DNA reads TGTGCCAGCAGCTCAAGGGGAAGGGCGTACGAGCAGTACTTC. Residues: CASSSRGRAYEQYF.

This chain links TRBV7-2 with TRBJ1-1, with D tentatively TRBD1 (6 bases). The CDR3 is 14 residues long. V dropped 0 bases and J dropped 5 bases, with 10 bases sitting between them. Germline V gene sequence: CDR1 SGHTA, CDR2 FQGNSA. This chain's CDR3 is CASSLAGRGTEAFF. CDR3 bases: TGTGCCAGCAGCTTAGCGGGCAGGGGAACTGAAGCTTTCTTT.

This chain uses TRBV7-6 with TRBJ2-1; 8 bases match TRBD2. Per the germline V gene, CDR1 is SGHVS and CDR2 is FNYEAQ. This CDR3 is built from 18 residues. V was clipped by 3 bases and J by 6 bases; unmatched bases: 16. The CDR3 DNA reads TGTGCCAGCAGCTTTAGGGGGGGAGCGGGGGACACTCCCAATGAGCAGTTCTTC. The encoded protein is CASSFRGGAGDTPNEQFF.

This sequence joins TRBV5-6 and TRBJ2-3, with 7 bases identical to TRBD2. Germline V gene lookup returns CDR1 SGHDT and CDR2 YYEEEE. This CDR3 is built from 15 residues. V lost 0 bases and J lost 3; bases outside the gene matches: 4. The CDR3 DNA sequence: TGTGCCAGCAGCTTGGCGGGAGGAGGGACAGATACGCAGTATTTT. Residues: CASSLAGGGTDTQYF.

The V and J genes are TRBV7-9 and TRBJ1-1; D possibly corresponds to TRBD1 (5 bases). Germline loops: CDR1 SEHNR, CDR2 FQNEAQ (reference sequence). This CDR3 has 13 amino acids. The ends were cut back, 5 bases at V and 8 bases at J, with 15 bases in the middle. The CDR3: CASSPLDRPEAFF. CDR3 nucleotides: TGTGCCAGCAGCCCTCTCGACAGACCAGAAGCTTTCTTT.

V usage is TRBV4-1 and J usage is TRBJ2-7; 7 bases match TRBD1. CDR1 is MGHRA and CDR2 is YSYEKL in the germline V gene. CDR3 size: 13 residues. The V and J ends lost 3 bases and 3 bases, in that order; junction bases with no gene match: 2. The DNA for the CDR3 is TGCGCCAGCAGCCAGACAGGGCACTACGAGCAGTACTTC. This translates into CASSQTGHYEQYF.